The rows below give T cell receptor beta chains drawn from one sample of a study of blood T cell repertoires in COVID-19. Here immunoSEQ multiplex PCR was the method, and the copy in TCRdb shows in-frame clones only, minus some. Of about 300,000 clones detected, 70% to 90% appear once; the ten largest clones hold 10%. Sequencing input: PBMCs or T cells enriched from blood (not recorded which). These receptors came from a young woman who had recovered from COVID-19. Each CDR3 is given with its conserved first and last residue. D genes are given only for firm matches. Rows give clone size only sometimes, using once, few, many, or a class for an expanded clone.

- | TRBJ1-2 | TRBV28 | - | TGTGCCAGCAGTTTTCGGTATGGCTACACCTTC | CASSFRYGYTF
- | TRBJ1-2 | TRBV28 | - | TGTGCCAGCAAGAGGGGGAGGGCCCGTAATAGGAACTATGGCTACACCTTC | CASKRGRARNRNYGYTF
- | TRBJ1-6 | TRBV6-1 | - | TGTGCCAGCAGTGAAAGGCAGGGGCAATTTTCACCCCTCCACTTT | CASSERQGQFSPLHF
TRBD1 | TRBJ1-1 | TRBV5-1 | once | TGCGCCAGCAGCCCCAGAGGGGGCGTTACTGAAGCTTTCTTT | CASSPRGGVTEAFF
TRBD2 | TRBJ2-3 | TRBV19 | few | TGTGCCAGTAGTATCAGACTAGCGGTGACAGATACGCAGTATTTT | CASSIRLAVTDTQYF
TRBD1 | TRBJ1-3 | TRBV27 | - | TGTGCCAGCAGAGGGACAGGCGGCAACACCATATATTTT | CASRGTGGNTIYF
TRBD1 | TRBJ2-7 | TRBV27 | - | TGTGCCAGCAGTTTGGACAGGGGGCCCTACGAGCAGTACTTC | CASSLDRGPYEQYF
- | TRBJ1-3 | TRBV5-5 | - | TGTGCCAGCAGCTTGGAGGGGAACACCATATATTTT | CASSLEGNTIYF
- | TRBJ1-2 | TRBV5-1 | - | TGCGCCAGCAGCTGGGCTTCCCCCGGCTATGGCTACACCTTC | CASSWASPGYGYTF
TRBD2 | TRBJ2-1 | TRBV30 | - | TGTGCCTGGAGTGCAGAGACTAGCGGGGGGCTCCCCGGATTTTACAATGAGCAGTTCTTC | CAWSAETSGGLPGFYNEQFF
TRBD2 | TRBJ2-3 | TRBV3-1/TRBV3-2 | - | TGTGCCAGCAGCCAACGGCGGGGGGGCGGGACAGATACGCAGTATTTT | CASSQRRGGGTDTQYF
- | TRBJ2-3 | TRBV4-1 | - | TGCGCCAGCAGCCAAGGACCCGGGGGAGGCACAGATACGCAGTATTTT | CASSQGPGGGTDTQYF
- | TRBJ2-7 | TRBV5-4 | - | TGTGCCAGCAGCCCGACAGAGTTCTACTCCGAGCAGTACTTC | CASSPTEFYSEQYF
- | TRBJ1-1 | TRBV5-1 | - | TGCGCCAGCAGCTTGGTTGGGACTTACACTGAAGCTTTCTTT | CASSLVGTYTEAFF
TRBD1 | TRBJ2-7 | TRBV4-1 | - | TGCGCCAGCAGCCTCACGATACAGGGGCAATCCTACGAGCAGTACTTC | CASSLTIQGQSYEQYF
TRBD1 | TRBJ1-1 | TRBV2 | - | TGTGCCAGCAGTGAACGGACAGGCCTTGAAGCTTTCTTT | CASSERTGLEAFF
TRBD1 | TRBJ2-3 | TRBV12-3/TRBV12-4 | - | TGTGCCAGTGGGACAGCCCACACAGATACGCAGTATTTT | CASGTAHTDTQYF
- | TRBJ1-4 | TRBV5-1 | few | TGCGCCAGCAGCTCGGGGCGGGACGGTAATGAAAAACTGTTTTTT | CASSSGRDGNEKLFF
TRBD1 | TRBJ1-3 | TRBV19 | - | TGTGCCAGTAGATTACAGGGGAGCTCTGGAAACACCATATATTTT | CASRLQGSSGNTIYF
- | TRBJ2-7 | TRBV5-6 | - | TGTGCCAGCCACTTCAAGTACGAGCAGTACTTC | CASHFKYEQYF
- | TRBJ1-3 | TRBV27 | - | TGTGCCAGCAGTTTACTGCCCAGGGGAACGAACACCATATATTTT | CASSLLPRGTNTIYF
- | TRBJ1-4 | TRBV10-1 | few | TGCGCCAGCAGTGAGCATCAGGGCCCTAATGAAAAACTGTTTTTT | CASSEHQGPNEKLFF
- | TRBJ1-2 | TRBV28 | - | TGTGCCAGCAGTCCACCGGGACACACGGACTATGGCTACACCTTC | CASSPPGHTDYGYTF
- | TRBJ1-2 | TRBV3-1/TRBV3-2 | - | TGTGCCAGCAGCCAAGATAGCGGTTTGAATGGCTACACCTTC | CASSQDSGLNGYTF
- | TRBJ1-3 | TRBV2 | - | TGTGCCAGCAGTCCTACAGGGAACTCTGGAAACACCATATATTTT | CASSPTGNSGNTIYF